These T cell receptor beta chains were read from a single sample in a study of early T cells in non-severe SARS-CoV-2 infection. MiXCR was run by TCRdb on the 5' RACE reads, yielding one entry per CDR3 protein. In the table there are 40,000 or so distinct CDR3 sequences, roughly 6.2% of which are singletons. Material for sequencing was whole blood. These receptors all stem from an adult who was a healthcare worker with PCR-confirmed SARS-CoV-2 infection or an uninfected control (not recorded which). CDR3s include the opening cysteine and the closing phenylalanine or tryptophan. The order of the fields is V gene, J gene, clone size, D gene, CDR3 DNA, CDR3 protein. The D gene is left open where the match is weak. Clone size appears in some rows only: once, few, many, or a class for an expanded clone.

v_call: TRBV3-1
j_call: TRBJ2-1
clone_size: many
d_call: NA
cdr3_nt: TGTGCCAGCAGCCAAGACCCCCCGGATGAGCAGTTCTTC
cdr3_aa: CASSQDPPDEQFF

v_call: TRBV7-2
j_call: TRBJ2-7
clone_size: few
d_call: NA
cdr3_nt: TGTGCCAGCGGAACCCCATGGGGGTACGAGCAGTACTTC
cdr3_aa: CASGTPWGYEQYF

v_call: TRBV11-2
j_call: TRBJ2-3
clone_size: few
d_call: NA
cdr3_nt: TGTGCCAGCAGCTTCGACGGAACTTACACAGATACGCAGTATTTT
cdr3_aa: CASSFDGTYTDTQYF

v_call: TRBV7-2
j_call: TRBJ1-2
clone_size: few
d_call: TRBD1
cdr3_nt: TGTGCCAGCAGCCAATCCGGGACAGGGCTCTATGGCTACACCTTC
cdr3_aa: CASSQSGTGLYGYTF

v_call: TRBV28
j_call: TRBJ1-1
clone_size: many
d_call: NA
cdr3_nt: TGTGCCAGCAGCCTACAGGGATCTGAGGCTTTCTTT
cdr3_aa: CASSLQGSEAFF

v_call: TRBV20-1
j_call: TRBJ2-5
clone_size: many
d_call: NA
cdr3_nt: TGCAGTGCTAGAGCGTGGGCTGGCCAAGAGACCCAGTACTTC
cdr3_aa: CSARAWAGQETQYF

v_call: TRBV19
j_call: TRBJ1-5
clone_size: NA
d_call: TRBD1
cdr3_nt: TGTGCCAGTAGTCCAGGGACAGTTTTCCGGGAGCCCCAGCATTTT
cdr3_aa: CASSPGTVFREPQHF

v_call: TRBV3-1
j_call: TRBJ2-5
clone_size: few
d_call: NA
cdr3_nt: TGTGCCAGCTCGGGCACAGCACAAGAGACCCAGTACTTC
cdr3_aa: CASSGTAQETQYF

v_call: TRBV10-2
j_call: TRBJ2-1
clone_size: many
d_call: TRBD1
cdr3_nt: TGCGCCAGCAGTGAGTCCCGGACAGGGACCTACAATGAGCAGTTCTTC
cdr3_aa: CASSESRTGTYNEQFF

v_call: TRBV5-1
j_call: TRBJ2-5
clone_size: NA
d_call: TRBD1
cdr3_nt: TGCGCCAGCAGCTACGAGGGACAGGGTATTGGGCAAGAGACCCAGTACTTC
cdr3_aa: CASSYEGQGIGQETQYF

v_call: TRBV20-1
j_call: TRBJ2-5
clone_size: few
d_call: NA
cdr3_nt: TGCAGTGCCAGGACCGGACAGCCTCAAGAGACCCAGTACTTC
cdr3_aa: CSARTGQPQETQYF

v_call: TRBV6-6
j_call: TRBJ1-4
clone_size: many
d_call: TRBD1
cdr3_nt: TGTGCCAGCAGAGGGGACAGGGCGATGGGTAATGAAAAACTGTTTTTT
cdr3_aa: CASRGDRAMGNEKLFF

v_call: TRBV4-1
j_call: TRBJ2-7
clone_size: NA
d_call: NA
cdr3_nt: TGCGCCAGCAGCGAGGTCGGGGGAGGTGGCTACGAGCAGTACTTC
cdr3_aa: CASSEVGGGGYEQYF

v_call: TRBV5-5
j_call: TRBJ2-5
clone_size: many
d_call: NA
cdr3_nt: TGTGCCAGCAGCTCTGTTGCTTCGGTTGGGAAGGAGACCCAGTACTTC
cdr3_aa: CASSSVASVGKETQYF

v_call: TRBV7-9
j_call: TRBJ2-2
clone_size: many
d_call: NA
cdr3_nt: TGTGCCAGCAGCCGACAGAACGGGGAGCTGTTTTTT
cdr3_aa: CASSRQNGELFF

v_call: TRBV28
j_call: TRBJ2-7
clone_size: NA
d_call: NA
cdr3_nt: TGTGCCAGCAGTTTGGTTTCTAAAACATCCTACGAGCAGTACTTC
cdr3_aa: CASSLVSKTSYEQYF

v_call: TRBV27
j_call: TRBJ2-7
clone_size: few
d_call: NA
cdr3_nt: TGTGCCAGCAGTTTATCGGCCGGGATGATTCAAGAGCAGTACTTC
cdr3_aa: CASSLSAGMIQEQYF

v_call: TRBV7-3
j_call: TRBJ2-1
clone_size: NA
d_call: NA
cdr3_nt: TGTGCCAGCAGCCCTAGCTTACTGAACAATGAGCAGTTCTTC
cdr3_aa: CASSPSLLNNEQFF

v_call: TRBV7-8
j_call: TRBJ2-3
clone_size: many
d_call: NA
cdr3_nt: TGTGCCAGCAGTCCCGGGGATAGCACAGATACGCAGTATTTT
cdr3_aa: CASSPGDSTDTQYF

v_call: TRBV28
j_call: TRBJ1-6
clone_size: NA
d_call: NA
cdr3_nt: TGTGCCAGCACAACCCCGGGCACCGGCTCCTATAATTCACCCCTCCACTTT
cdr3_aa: CASTTPGTGSYNSPLHF

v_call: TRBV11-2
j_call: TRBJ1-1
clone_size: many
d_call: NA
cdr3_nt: TGTGCCAGCAGCTTAGATCCCGGAGGATTCACTGAAGCTTTCTTT
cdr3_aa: CASSLDPGGFTEAFF

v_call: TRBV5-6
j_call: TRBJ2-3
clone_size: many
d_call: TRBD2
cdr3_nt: TGTGCCAGCAGCTCTCGGACTAGCGGCACCACAGATACGCAGTATTTT
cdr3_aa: CASSSRTSGTTDTQYF

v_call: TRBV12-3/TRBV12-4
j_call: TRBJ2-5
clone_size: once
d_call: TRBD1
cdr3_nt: TGTGCCAGCAGAAGGACAGGGGTGGAGACCCAGTACTTC
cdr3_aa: CASRRTGVETQYF

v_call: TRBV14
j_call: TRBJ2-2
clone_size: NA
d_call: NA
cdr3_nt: TGTGCCAGCAGCCGCGTAGTCACCGGGGAGCTGTTTTTT
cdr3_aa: CASSRVVTGELFF

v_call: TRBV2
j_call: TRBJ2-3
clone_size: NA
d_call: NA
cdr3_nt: TGTGCCAGTACGTTGTCTGCGCCAAATACGCAGTATTTT
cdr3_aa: CASTLSAPNTQYF

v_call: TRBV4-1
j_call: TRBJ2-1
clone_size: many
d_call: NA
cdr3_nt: TGCGCCAGCAGCCAAGAAGGGGACAATGAGCAGTTCTTC
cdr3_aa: CASSQEGDNEQFF

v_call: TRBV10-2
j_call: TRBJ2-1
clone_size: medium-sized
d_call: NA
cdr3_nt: TGCGCCAGCAGCGAGGGGGATGAGCAGTTCTTC
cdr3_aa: CASSEGDEQFF

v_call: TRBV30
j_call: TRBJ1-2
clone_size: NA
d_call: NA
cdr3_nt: TGTGCCTGGAGTCCCTTGTTTCTAGGCTACACCTTC
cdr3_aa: CAWSPLFLGYTF

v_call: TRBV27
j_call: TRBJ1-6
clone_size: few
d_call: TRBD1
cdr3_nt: TGTGCCAGCAGCTGGACAGGGGGGGATTCACCCCTCCACTTT
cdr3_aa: CASSWTGGDSPLHF

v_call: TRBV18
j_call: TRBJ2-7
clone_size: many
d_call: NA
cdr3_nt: TGTGCCAGCTCACCAGGGCCGGGGGCCTACGAGCAGTACTTC
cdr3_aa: CASSPGPGAYEQYF

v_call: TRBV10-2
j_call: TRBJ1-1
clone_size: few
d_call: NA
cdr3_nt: TGCGCCAGCAGTGAGTTCAGCATGAACACTGAAGCTTTCTTT
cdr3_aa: CASSEFSMNTEAFF

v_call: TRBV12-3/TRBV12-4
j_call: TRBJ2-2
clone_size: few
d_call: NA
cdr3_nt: TGTGCCAGCACCCCGGTTTTGGGGGCCGGGGAGCTGTTTTTT
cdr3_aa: CASTPVLGAGELFF

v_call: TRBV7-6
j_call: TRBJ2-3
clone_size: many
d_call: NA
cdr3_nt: TGTGCCAGCAGCTTAGGGAAGTGGGAGCTGCGGAGCACAGATACGCAGTATTTT
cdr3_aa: CASSLGKWELRSTDTQYF

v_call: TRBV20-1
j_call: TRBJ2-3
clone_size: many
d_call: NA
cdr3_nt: TGCAGTGCCCCGACAGGCTACAGCACAGATACGCAGTATTTT
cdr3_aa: CSAPTGYSTDTQYF

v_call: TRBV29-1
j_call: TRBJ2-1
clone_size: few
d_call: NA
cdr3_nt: TGCAGCGTGGGGGAGCTCGGGAGCTCCTACAATGAGCAGTTCTTC
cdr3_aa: CSVGELGSSYNEQFF

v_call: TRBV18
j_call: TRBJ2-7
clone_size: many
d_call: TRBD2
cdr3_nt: TGTGCCAGCTCACCGGGGACTAGCGGGGCTTACGAGCAGTACTTC
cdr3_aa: CASSPGTSGAYEQYF

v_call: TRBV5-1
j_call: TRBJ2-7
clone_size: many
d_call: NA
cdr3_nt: TGCGCCAGCAGCTTACGGACTTCCTATGGGGAGCAGTACTTC
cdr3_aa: CASSLRTSYGEQYF

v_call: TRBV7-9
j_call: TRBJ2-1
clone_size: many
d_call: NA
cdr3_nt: TGTGCCAGCAGCTTAGGGGCAGCGAATGAGCAGTTCTTC
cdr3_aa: CASSLGAANEQFF

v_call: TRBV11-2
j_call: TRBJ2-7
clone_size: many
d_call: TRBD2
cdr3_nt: TGTGCCAGCAGCTTATTTACGGGGGGGCGAAACGAGCAGTACTTC
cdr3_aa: CASSLFTGGRNEQYF

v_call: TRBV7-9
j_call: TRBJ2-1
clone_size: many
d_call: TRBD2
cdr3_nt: TGTGCCAGCAGCTTAGCGACTAGCGGGGGGTCCTACAATGAGCAGTTCTTC
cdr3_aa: CASSLATSGGSYNEQFF

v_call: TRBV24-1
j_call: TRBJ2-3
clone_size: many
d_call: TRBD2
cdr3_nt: TGTGCCACCAGTGATTCACTAGCGGGGGGGCTGAAGGATACGCAGTATTTT
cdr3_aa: CATSDSLAGGLKDTQYF

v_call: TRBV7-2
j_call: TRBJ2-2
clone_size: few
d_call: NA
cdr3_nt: TGTGCCAGCAGCTTACGTCCGGCCGGGGAGCTGTTTTTT
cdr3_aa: CASSLRPAGELFF

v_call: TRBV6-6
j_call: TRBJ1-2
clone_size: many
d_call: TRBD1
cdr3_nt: TGTGCCAGCAGTCCCCGGGAGGGGGCGCAAGGCTACACCTTC
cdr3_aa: CASSPREGAQGYTF

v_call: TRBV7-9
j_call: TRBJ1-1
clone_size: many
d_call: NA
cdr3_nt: TGTGCCAGCAGCCGATCCGCGAAGTCCACTGAAGCTTTCTTT
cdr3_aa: CASSRSAKSTEAFF

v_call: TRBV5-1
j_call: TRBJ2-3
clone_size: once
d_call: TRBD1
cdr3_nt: TGCGCCGGCAGCTTGCAAGGACAGGGAGGAACAGATACGCAGTATTTT
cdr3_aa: CAGSLQGQGGTDTQYF

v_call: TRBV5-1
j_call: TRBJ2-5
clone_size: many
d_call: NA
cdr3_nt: TGCGCCAGCAGCTGGGAGGGACAGGACCAAGAGACCCAGTACTTC
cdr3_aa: CASSWEGQDQETQYF